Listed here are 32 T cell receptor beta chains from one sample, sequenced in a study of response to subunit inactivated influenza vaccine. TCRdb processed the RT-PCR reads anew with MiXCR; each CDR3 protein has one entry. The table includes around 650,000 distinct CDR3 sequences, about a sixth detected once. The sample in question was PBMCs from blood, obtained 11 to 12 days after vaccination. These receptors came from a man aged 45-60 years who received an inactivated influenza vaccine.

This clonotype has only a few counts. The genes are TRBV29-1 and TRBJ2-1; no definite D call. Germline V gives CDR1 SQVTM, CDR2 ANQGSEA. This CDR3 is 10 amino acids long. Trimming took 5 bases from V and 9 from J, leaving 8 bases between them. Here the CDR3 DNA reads TGCAGCGTTTGGTTTGGTGAGCAGTTCTTC. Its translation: CSVWFGEQFF.

The CDR3 loop reads CASSQGQTMNTEAFF. As DNA, the CDR3 is TGTGCCAGCAGCCAGGGACAGACCATGAACACTGAAGCTTTCTTT. The chain recombines TRBV4-2 with TRBJ1-1; 7 bases are shared with TRBD1. From germline, CDR1 is LGHNA and CDR2 YNFKEQ. The CDR3 consists of 15 residues. The ends lost 3 bases at V and 0 bases at J; junction bases unmatched: 4.

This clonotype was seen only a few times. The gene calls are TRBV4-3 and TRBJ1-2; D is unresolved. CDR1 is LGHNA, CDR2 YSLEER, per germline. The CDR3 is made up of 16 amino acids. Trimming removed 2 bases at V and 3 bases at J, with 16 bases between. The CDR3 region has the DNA TGCGCCAGCAGCCAAAGTTCGGGGAGAATTGACTATGGCTACACCTTC. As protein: CASSQSSGRIDYGYTF.

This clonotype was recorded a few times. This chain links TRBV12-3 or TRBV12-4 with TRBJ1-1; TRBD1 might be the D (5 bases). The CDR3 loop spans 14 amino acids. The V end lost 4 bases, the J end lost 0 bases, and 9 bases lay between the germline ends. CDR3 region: CASSSGPVNTEAFF. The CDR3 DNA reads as TGTGCCAGCAGTTCGGGGCCAGTGAACACTGAAGCTTTCTTT.

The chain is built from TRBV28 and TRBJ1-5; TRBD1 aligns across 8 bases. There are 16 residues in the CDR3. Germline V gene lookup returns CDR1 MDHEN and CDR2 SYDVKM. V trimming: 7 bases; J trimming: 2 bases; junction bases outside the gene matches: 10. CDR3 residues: CASTHGRGHGNQPQHF. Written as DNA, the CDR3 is TGTGCCAGCACCCACGGCAGGGGGCACGGCAATCAGCCCCAGCATTTT.

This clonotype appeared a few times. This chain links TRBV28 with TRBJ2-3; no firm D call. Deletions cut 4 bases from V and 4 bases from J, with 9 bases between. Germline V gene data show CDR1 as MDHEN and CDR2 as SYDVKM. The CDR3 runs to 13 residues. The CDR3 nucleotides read TGTGCCAGCAGTTCCCCTACGCCAGATACGCAGTATTTT. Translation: CASSSPTPDTQYF. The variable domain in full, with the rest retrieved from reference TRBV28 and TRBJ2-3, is DVKVTQSSRYLVKRTGEKVFLECVQDMDHENMFWYRQDPGLGLRLIYFSYDVKMKEKGDIPEGYSVSREKKERFSLILESASTNQTSMYLCASSSPTPDTQYFGPGTRLTVL.

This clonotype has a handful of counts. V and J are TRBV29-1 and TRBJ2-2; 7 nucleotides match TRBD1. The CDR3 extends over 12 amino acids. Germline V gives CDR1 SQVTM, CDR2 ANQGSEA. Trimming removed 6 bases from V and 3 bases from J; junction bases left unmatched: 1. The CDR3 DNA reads TGCAGCGTGGGACAGTACACCGGGGAGCTGTTTTTT. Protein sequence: CSVGQYTGELFF.

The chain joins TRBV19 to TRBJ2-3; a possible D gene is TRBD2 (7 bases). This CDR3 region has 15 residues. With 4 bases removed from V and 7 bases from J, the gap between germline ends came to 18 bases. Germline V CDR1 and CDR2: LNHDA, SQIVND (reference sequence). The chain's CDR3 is CASSTPGAGANTQYF. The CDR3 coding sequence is TGTGCCAGTAGTACCCCCGGGGCGGGGGCAAATACGCAGTATTTT.

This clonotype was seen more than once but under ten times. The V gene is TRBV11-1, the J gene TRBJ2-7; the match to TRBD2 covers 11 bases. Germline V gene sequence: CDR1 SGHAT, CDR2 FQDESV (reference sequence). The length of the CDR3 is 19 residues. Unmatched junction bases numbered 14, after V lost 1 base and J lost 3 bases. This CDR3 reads CASSLGTPSGRFRIYEQYF. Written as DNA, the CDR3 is TGTGCCAGCAGCTTAGGAACCCCTAGCGGGAGGTTCCGAATCTACGAGCAGTACTTC.

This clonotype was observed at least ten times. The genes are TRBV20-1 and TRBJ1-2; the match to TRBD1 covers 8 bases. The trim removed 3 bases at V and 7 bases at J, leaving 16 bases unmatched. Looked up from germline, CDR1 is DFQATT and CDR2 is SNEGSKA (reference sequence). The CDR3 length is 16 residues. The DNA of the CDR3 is TGCAGTGCTAGGAGACAAGCCAGGGCAGGGGGCGTTGGCTACACCTTC. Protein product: CSARRQARAGGVGYTF.

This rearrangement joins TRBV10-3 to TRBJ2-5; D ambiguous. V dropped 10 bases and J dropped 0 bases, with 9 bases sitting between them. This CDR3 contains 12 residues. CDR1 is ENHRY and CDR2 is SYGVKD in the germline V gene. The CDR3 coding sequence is TGTGCCACCGCAAAAAACCAAGAGACCCAGTACTTC. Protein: CATAKNQETQYF.

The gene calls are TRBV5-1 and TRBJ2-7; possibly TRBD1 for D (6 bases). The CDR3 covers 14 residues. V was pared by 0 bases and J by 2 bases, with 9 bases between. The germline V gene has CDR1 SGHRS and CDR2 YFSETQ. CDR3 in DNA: TGCGCCAGCAGCTTGGGACAGGCGGCCTACGAGCAGTACTTC. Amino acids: CASSLGQAAYEQYF.

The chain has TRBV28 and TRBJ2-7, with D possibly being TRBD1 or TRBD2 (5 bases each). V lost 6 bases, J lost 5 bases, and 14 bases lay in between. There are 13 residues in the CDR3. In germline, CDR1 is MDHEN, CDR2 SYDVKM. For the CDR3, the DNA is TGTGCCAGCAGCGAGACAGCGCGGGACGAGCAGTACTTC. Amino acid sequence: CASSETARDEQYF.

As DNA, the CDR3 is TGTGCCAGCAGTTACTACAGGGGCAGTGAGCAGTTCTTC. It is translated as CASSYYRGSEQFF. The chain couples TRBV7-8 to TRBJ2-1; 7 bases map to TRBD1. Germline V gene data show CDR1 as SGHVS and CDR2 as FQNEAQ. Unmatched junction bases numbered 8, after V lost 6 bases and J lost 9 bases. The CDR3 has 13 amino acids.

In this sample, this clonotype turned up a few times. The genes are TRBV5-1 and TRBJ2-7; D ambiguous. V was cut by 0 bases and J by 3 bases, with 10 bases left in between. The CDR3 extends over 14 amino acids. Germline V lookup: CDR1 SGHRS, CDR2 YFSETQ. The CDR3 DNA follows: TGCGCCAGCAGCTTGGAAACCAGAAACTACGAGCAGTACTTC. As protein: CASSLETRNYEQYF. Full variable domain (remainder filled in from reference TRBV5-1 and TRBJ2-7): KAGVTQTPRYLIKTRGQQVTLSCSPISGHRSVSWYQQTPGQGLQFLFEYFSETQRNKGNFPGRFSGRQFSNSRSEMNVSTLELGDSALYLCASSLETRNYEQYFGPGTRLTVT.

The CDR3 sequence: CSASLGTGSSYEQYF. The DNA of the CDR3 is TGCAGTGCTAGTCTCGGCACAGGGAGCTCCTACGAGCAGTACTTC. V usage is TRBV20-1 and J usage is TRBJ2-7; D might be TRBD1 (6 bases). Per the germline V gene, CDR1 is DFQATT and CDR2 is SNEGSKA (reference sequence). This CDR3 region has 15 residues. With 3 bases removed from V and 0 bases from J, the gap between germline ends came to 15 bases.

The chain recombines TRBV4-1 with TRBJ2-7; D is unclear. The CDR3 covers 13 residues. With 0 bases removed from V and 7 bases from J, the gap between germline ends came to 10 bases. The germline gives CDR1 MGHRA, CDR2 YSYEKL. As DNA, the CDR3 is TGCGCCAGCAGCCAAGATTACTCCGGGGAGCAGTACTTC. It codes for CASSQDYSGEQYF.

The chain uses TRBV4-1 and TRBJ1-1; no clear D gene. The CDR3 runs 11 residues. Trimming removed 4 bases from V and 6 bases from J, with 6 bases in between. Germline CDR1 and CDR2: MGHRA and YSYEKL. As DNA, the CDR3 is TGCGCCAGCAGCCGGATGGCTGAAGCTTTCTTT. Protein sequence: CASSRMAEAFF.

The CDR3 loop is CASSPVVSGGANEQFF. As DNA, the CDR3 is TGCGCCAGCAGTCCAGTCGTTAGCGGGGGGGCGAATGAGCAGTTCTTC. The genes are TRBV5-1 and TRBJ2-1; TRBD2 aligns across 11 bases. Germline CDR1 SGHRS, CDR2 YFSETQ. This CDR3 contains 16 residues. The V and J ends lost 5 bases and 7 bases, in that order; junction bases with no gene match: 11.

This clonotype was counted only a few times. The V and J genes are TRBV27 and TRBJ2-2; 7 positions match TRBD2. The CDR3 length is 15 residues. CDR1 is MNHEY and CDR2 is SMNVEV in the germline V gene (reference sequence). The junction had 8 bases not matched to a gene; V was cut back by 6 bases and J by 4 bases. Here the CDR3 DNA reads TGTGCCAGCAGCCCGACTAGCTGGGGCACCGGGGAGCTGTTTTTT. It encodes CASSPTSWGTGELFF.

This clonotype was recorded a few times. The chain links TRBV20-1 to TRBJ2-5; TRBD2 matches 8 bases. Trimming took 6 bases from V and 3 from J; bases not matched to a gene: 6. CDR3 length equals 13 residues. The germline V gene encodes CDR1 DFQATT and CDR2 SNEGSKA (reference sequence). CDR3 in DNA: TGCAGTGCATCTAACGGGGGGGAAGAGACCCAGTACTTC. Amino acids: CSASNGGEETQYF.

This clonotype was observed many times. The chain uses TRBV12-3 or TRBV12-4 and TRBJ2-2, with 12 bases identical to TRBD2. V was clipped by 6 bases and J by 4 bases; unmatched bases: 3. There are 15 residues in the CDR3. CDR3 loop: CASRPSGRATGELFF. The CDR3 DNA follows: TGTGCCAGCAGGCCTAGCGGGAGGGCCACCGGGGAGCTGTTTTTT.

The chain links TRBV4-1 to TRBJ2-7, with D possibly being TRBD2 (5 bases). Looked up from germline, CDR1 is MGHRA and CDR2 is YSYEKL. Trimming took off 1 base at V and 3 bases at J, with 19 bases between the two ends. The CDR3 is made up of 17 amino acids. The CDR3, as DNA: TGCGCCAGCAGCCAAGCCGCGGTTGTAGGGAGAGACTACGAGCAGTACTTC. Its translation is CASSQAAVVGRDYEQYF.

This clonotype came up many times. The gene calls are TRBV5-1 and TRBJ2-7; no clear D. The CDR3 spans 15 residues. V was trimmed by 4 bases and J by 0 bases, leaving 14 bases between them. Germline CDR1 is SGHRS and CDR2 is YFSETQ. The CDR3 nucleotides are TGCGCCAGCAGCCCGGGCCAAGCCCTCTCCTACGAGCAGTACTTC. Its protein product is CASSPGQALSYEQYF.

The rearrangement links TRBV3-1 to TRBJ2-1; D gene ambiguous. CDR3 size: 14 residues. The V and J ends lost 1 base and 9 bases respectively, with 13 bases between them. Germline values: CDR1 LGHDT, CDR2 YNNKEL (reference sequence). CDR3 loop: CASSQVGGVTEQFF. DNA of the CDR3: TGTGCCAGCAGCCAAGTAGGTGGTGTTACTGAGCAGTTCTTC.

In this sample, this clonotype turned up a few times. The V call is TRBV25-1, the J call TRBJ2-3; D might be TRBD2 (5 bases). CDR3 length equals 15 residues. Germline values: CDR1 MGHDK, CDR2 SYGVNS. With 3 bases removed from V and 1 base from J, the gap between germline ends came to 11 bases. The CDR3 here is CASSDGGWGTDTQYF. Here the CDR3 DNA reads TGTGCCAGCAGTGATGGAGGATGGGGCACAGATACGCAGTATTTT.

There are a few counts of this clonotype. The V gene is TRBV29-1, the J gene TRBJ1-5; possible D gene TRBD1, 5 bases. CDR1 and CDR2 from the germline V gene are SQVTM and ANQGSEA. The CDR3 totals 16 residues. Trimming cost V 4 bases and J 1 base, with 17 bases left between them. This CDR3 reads CSVVLVAAGSNQPQHF. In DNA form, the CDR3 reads TGCAGCGTTGTTCTTGTTGCAGCAGGGAGCAATCAGCCCCAGCATTTT.

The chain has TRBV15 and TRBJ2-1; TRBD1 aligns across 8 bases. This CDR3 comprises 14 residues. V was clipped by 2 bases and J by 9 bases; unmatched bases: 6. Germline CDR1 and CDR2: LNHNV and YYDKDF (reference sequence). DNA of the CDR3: TGTGCCACCAGCAGAAGACAGGGGATTGGTGAGCAGTTCTTC. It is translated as CATSRRQGIGEQFF.

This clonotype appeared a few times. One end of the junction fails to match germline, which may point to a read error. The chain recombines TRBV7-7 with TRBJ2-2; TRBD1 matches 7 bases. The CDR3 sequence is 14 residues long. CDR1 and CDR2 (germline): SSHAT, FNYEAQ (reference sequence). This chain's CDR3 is CASSKDRVPGELFF. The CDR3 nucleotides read TGTGCCAGCAGCAAAGACAGGGTGCCCGGGGAGTTGTTTTTT.

The CDR3 sequence: CASQTGPETQYF. The DNA for the CDR3 is TGTGCCAGCCAGACAGGGCCGGAGACCCAGTACTTC. The chain recombines TRBV18 with TRBJ2-5, with 7 bases aligning to TRBD1. The CDR3 is made up of 12 amino acids. V was clipped by 8 bases and J by 5 bases; unmatched bases: 5. Germline lookup yields CDR1 KGHSH and CDR2 LQKENI.

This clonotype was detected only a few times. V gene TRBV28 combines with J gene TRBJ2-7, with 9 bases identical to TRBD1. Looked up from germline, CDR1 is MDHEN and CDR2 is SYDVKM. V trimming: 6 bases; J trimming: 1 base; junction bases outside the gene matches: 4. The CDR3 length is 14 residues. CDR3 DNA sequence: TGTGCCAGCAGGGCGACAGGGGGTTCCTACGAGCAGTACTTC. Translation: CASRATGGSYEQYF.

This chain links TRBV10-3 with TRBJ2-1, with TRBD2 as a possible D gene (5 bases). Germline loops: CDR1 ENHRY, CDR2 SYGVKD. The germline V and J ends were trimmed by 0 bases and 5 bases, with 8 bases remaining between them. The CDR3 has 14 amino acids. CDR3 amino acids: CAISESIANNEQFF. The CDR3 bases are TGTGCCATCAGTGAGTCCATAGCGAACAATGAGCAGTTCTTC.